Listed here are 26 T cell receptor beta chains from one sample, sequenced in a study of PD-1 blockade in mismatch repair-deficient tumors. Generated by immunoSEQ multiplex PCR, the TCRdb table keeps only in-frame clones and is missing some. The sample carries about 110,000 clones, about 74% recorded once. The starting material was peripheral blood, obtained about 13 months after starting pembrolizumab. Receptor source: an adult with mismatch repair-deficient cancer.

This clone appeared once. The CDR3 DNA reads TGTGCCAGCAGCACACTAGACAGGACCGTAGGCAAAAACATTCAGTACTTC. It encodes CASSTLDRTVGKNIQYF. The rearrangement links TRBV7-9 to TRBJ2-4; D is perhaps TRBD1 (6 bases). CDR1 and CDR2 (germline): SEHNR, FQNEAQ (reference sequence). The CDR3 loop spans 17 amino acids. With 5 bases removed from V and 3 bases from J, the gap between germline ends came to 20 bases.

This clone was detected only a few times. The chain links TRBV5-5 to TRBJ1-5, with D unclear. V was cut by 0 bases and J by 2 bases, with 9 bases left in between. Germline CDR1 SGHKS, CDR2 YYEKEE (reference sequence). The CDR3 runs to 15 residues. CDR3 amino acids: CASSLGGSGNQPQHF. CDR3 nucleotides: TGTGCCAGCAGCTTGGGAGGGTCTGGCAATCAGCCCCAGCATTTT.

DNA for the CDR3: TGCGCCAGCAGCTTGGGAGGGGACGGACAGCCCCAGCATTTT. Protein: CASSLGGDGQPQHF. The chain couples TRBV5-1 to TRBJ1-5; tentatively, D is TRBD1 (5 bases). Germline V gives CDR1 SGHRS, CDR2 YFSETQ. V was cut by 0 bases and J by 7 bases, with 11 bases left in between. The CDR3 is made up of 14 amino acids.

The chain recombines TRBV7-2 with TRBJ1-1; 11 nucleotides line up with TRBD1. The CDR3 loop spans 13 amino acids. In germline, CDR1 is SGHTA, CDR2 FQGNSA. V was clipped by 5 bases and J by 5 bases; unmatched bases: 1. DNA for the CDR3: TGTGCCAGCAGCGGACAGGGGGCGACTGAAGCTTTCTTT. Its translation is CASSGQGATEAFF.

The chain recombines TRBV10-1 with TRBJ2-5; D could derive from TRBD1 or TRBD2 (6 bases each). The CDR3 sequence is 13 residues long. With 4 bases removed from V and 5 bases from J, the gap between germline ends came to 11 bases. Germline lookup yields CDR1 WNHNN and CDR2 SYGVQD (reference sequence). CDR3: CASSAGGAETQYF. The CDR3 nucleotides are TGCGCCAGCAGTGCCGGGGGCGCTGAGACCCAGTACTTC.

With respect to this clone: At one end, the junction sequence differs from germline, possibly due to a read error. The chain employs TRBV6-5 and TRBJ1-2; D unclear. The CDR3 contains 10 residues. Germline V CDR1 and CDR2: MNHEY, SVGAGI. As DNA, the CDR3 is TGTGCCAGCGGAGCCAGCTCAGTCGCCTTC. Translation: CASGASSVAF.

The rearrangement joins TRBV14 to TRBJ2-5, with 11 bases matching TRBD2. The germline V gene encodes CDR1 SGHDN and CDR2 FVKESK. This CDR3 has 18 residues. The V gene end was trimmed by 4 bases and the J gene end by 3 bases; junction bases not matched to a gene: 13. The DNA of the CDR3 is TGTGCCAGCAGCCGCGGAATAGCGGGAGGGCCAAGGGAAGAGACCCAGTACTTC. As protein: CASSRGIAGGPREETQYF. Supplemented by reference TRBV14 and TRBJ2-5, the full variable domain reads EAGVTQFPSHSVIEKGQTVTLRCDPISGHDNLYWYRRVMGKEIKFLLHFVKESKQDESGMPNNRFLAERTGGTYSTLKVQPAELEDSGVYFCASSRGIAGGPREETQYFGPGTRLLVL.

This rearrangement joins TRBV4-2 to TRBJ2-2; D remains ambiguous. The CDR3 has 15 amino acids. The germline V and J ends were trimmed by 0 bases and 15 bases, with 20 bases remaining between them. Germline V CDR1 and CDR2: LGHNA, YNFKEQ. CDR3 protein: CASSQEWQSTVGMFF. Here the CDR3 DNA reads TGTGCCAGCAGCCAAGAGTGGCAGTCGACCGTTGGTATGTTTTTT.

The chain couples TRBV2 to TRBJ2-1; TRBD1 is a possible D gene (5 bases). Germline V gives CDR1 SNHLY, CDR2 FYNNEI. Trimming stripped 6 bases from V and 8 bases from J, with 11 bases between. The CDR3 has 12 residues. CDR3 DNA: TGTGCCAGCAGGGCAGGGTTTGATGAGCAGTTCTTC. As protein: CASRAGFDEQFF. The full variable domain, rest sourced from reference TRBV2 and TRBJ2-1, is EPEVTQTPSHQVTQMGQEVILRCVPISNHLYFYWYRQILGQKVEFLVSFYNNEISEKSEIFDDQFSVERPDGSNFTLKIRSTKLEDSAMYFCASRAGFDEQFFGPGTRLTVL.

The chain employs TRBV27 and TRBJ2-7, with 9 bases that match TRBD2. The germline V gene has CDR1 MNHEY and CDR2 SMNVEV (reference sequence). The CDR3 length is 17 residues. Trimming at V came to 3 bases and at J to 0 bases, leaving 9 bases not matched to a gene. CDR3 sequence (DNA): TGTGCCAGCAGTTTCGCCAGGGGTAGCGGGAGCTCCTACGAGCAGTACTTC. Translated: CASSFARGSGSSYEQYF.

The V gene is TRBV7-2, the J gene TRBJ2-7; 12 bases are a match to TRBD1. With V trimmed by 3 bases and J by 5 bases, 8 bases remained unmatched. Germline V CDR1 and CDR2: SGHTA, FQGNSA. The CDR3 length is 16 residues. The CDR3 is CASSFRRDRGLNEQYF. The CDR3 nucleotides are TGTGCCAGCAGCTTTCGCCGGGACAGGGGGCTGAACGAGCAGTACTTC.

The rearrangement links TRBV6-1 to TRBJ1-3, with D possibly matching TRBD1 (5 bases). The CDR3 is 14 amino acids. The V end was cut by 5 bases, the J end by 4 bases, with 12 bases between. Germline CDR1 MNHNS, CDR2 SASEGT. In nucleotides, the CDR3 is TGTGCCAGCAGTCCCGACAGACACGGAAACACCATATATTTT. Translating gives CASSPDRHGNTIYF.

In this sample, this clone turned up once. The chain employs TRBV9 and TRBJ1-1; D gene ambiguous. V was shortened by 4 bases and J by 2 bases, with 9 bases between the two germline ends. The CDR3 has 13 amino acids. In germline, CDR1 is SGDLS, CDR2 YYNGEE. Here the CDR3 DNA reads TGTGCCAGCAGCTCCCGGCGAAACACTGAAGCTTTCTTT. Amino acid sequence: CASSSRRNTEAFF.

In this sample, this clone turned up once. The chain carries TRBV5-5 and TRBJ1-2, with D perhaps TRBD1 (5 bases). The germline V gene encodes CDR1 SGHKS and CDR2 YYEKEE (reference sequence). V shed 3 bases and J shed 1 base, with 13 bases lying between them. This CDR3 has 15 residues. The CDR3 loop reads CASSWGSGSNYGYTF. DNA of the CDR3: TGTGCCAGCAGCTGGGGATCAGGGAGTAACTATGGCTACACCTTC.

The chain uses TRBV2 and TRBJ1-2, with 9 bases matching TRBD1. Germline loops: CDR1 SNHLY, CDR2 FYNNEI. CDR3 length: 14 residues. The trim removed 5 bases at V and 3 bases at J, leaving 4 bases unmatched. The CDR3 protein is CASSLQGADYGYTF. The CDR3 bases are TGTGCCAGCAGTCTACAGGGGGCGGACTATGGCTACACCTTC.

The chain joins TRBV6-8 to TRBJ2-7; D is unclear. Trimming removed 5 bases from V and 2 bases from J, with 13 bases in between. Germline CDR1 MNHGY, CDR2 SAAAGT. The CDR3 totals 14 residues. The CDR3, as DNA: TGTGCCAGCAGTCAGTGTGCGGAGACCTACGAGCAGTACTTC. Its translation: CASSQCAETYEQYF.

This clone was seen a few times. This rearrangement joins TRBV4-1 to TRBJ2-7; TRBD1 or TRBD2 may be the D gene (5 bases each). The CDR3 extends over 13 amino acids. Germline CDR1 MGHRA, CDR2 YSYEKL. Trimming removed 5 bases at V and 2 bases at J, with 10 bases between. The CDR3 DNA follows: TGCGCCAGCAGCTCGGGACGGGCCTACGAGCAGTACTTC. Translated, it gives CASSSGRAYEQYF.

V gene TRBV6-5 combines with J gene TRBJ2-1; 7 positions agree with TRBD2. CDR1 is MNHEY and CDR2 is SVGAGI in the germline V gene. This CDR3 spans 14 amino acids. V trimming: 6 bases; J trimming: 2 bases; junction bases outside the gene matches: 4. Here the CDR3 DNA reads TGTGCCAGCAGCAGCGGGATAGCCTACAATGAGCAGTTCTTC. It specifies CASSSGIAYNEQFF.

V is TRBV6-6 and J is TRBJ1-5; D not certain. This CDR3 comprises 15 residues. CDR1 and CDR2 from the germline V gene are MNHNY and SVGAGI (reference sequence). V lost 0 bases, J lost 5 bases, and 11 bases lay in between. CDR3: CASSYSFEGHQPQHF. The CDR3 coding sequence is TGTGCCAGCAGTTACTCGTTCGAAGGGCATCAGCCCCAGCATTTT.

CDR3 in DNA: TGTGCCAGCAGCCGGACAGGCACAGATACGCAGTATTTT. Its protein is CASSRTGTDTQYF. The chain couples TRBV5-6 to TRBJ2-3, with D possibly TRBD1 on 6 matching bases. CDR3 length: 13 residues. Trimming removed 4 bases from V and 1 base from J, with 7 bases in between. Germline CDR1 and CDR2: SGHDT and YYEEEE. Variable domain in full (rest from reference TRBV5-6 and TRBJ2-3): DAGVTQSPTHLIKTRGQQVTLRCSPKSGHDTVSWYQQALGQGPQFIFQYYEEEERQRGNFPDRFSGHQFPNYSSELNVNALLLGDSALYLCASSRTGTDTQYFGPGTRLTVL.

This clone is medium-sized by share. This chain connects TRBV7-9 to TRBJ1-2, with a possible D match to TRBD1 (5 bases). CDR1 is SEHNR and CDR2 is FQNEAQ in the germline V gene (reference sequence). Trimming shortened V by 4 bases and J by 0 bases, and 18 bases separated the two germline ends. CDR3 length equals 17 residues. CDR3: CASSSRGSRGANYGYTF. As DNA, the CDR3 is TGTGCCAGCAGCTCCCGGGGAAGTCGGGGGGCTAACTATGGCTACACCTTC. Based on the CDR3 plus reference TRBV7-9 and TRBJ1-2, the full variable domain is DTGVSQNPRHKITKRGQNVTFRCDPISEHNRLYWYRQTLGQGPEFLTYFQNEAQLEKSRLLSDRFSAERPKGSFSTLEIQRTEQGDSAMYLCASSSRGSRGANYGYTFGSGTRLTVV.

The chain joins TRBV6-5 to TRBJ2-1, with 13 bases matching TRBD2. Germline assignment: CDR1 MNHEY and CDR2 SVGAGI. Trimming at V came to 8 bases and at J to 8 bases, leaving 3 bases not matched to a gene. The CDR3 is 13 residues long. CDR3 amino acids: CASGGLAGDEQFF. The CDR3 coding sequence is TGTGCCAGCGGCGGACTAGCGGGAGATGAGCAGTTCTTC.

This chain joins TRBV5-6 and TRBJ1-5, with 7 bases aligning to TRBD1. The germline CDR1 and CDR2 sequences are SGHDT and YYEEEE. With V trimmed by 3 bases and J by 6 bases, 9 bases remained unmatched. The CDR3 has 15 residues. The CDR3 bases are TGTGCCAGCAGCTCTTCTTACAGGGGAGGTCAGCCCCAGCATTTT. Its translation is CASSSSYRGGQPQHF. The full variable domain, in which reference TRBV5-6 and TRBJ1-5 provide the parts outside the CDR3, is DAGVTQSPTHLIKTRGQQVTLRCSPKSGHDTVSWYQQALGQGPQFIFQYYEEEERQRGNFPDRFSGHQFPNYSSELNVNALLLGDSALYLCASSSSYRGGQPQHFGDGTRLSIL.

The CDR3 region has the DNA TGTGCCAGTAGTATTGGAGCGGGAGGGCCTTATGAGCAGTACTTC. Protein product: CASSIGAGGPYEQYF. This chain links TRBV19 with TRBJ2-7; 10 positions agree with TRBD2. V lost 3 bases, J lost 7 bases, and 9 bases stayed unmatched. Looked up from germline, CDR1 is LNHDA and CDR2 is SQIVND (reference sequence). The CDR3 length is 15 residues.

The CDR3 loop reads CASSPTGETQYF. The CDR3 DNA reads as TGTGCCAGCAGTCCTACTGGGGAGACCCAGTACTTC. J is TRBJ2-5 and V is TRBV6-5, with unresolved D. The V end lost 5 bases, the J end lost 5 bases, and 9 bases lay between the germline ends. Germline CDR1 MNHEY, CDR2 SVGAGI. The CDR3 loop spans 12 amino acids.

The chain is built from TRBV9 and TRBJ2-2, with 9 bases that match TRBD2. V lost 2 bases, J lost 0 bases, and 2 bases stayed unmatched. The length of the CDR3 is 16 residues. Germline V gene lookup returns CDR1 SGDLS and CDR2 YYNGEE. The CDR3 nucleotides read TGTGCCAGCAGCGTTTTAGCGGGAGCGAACACCGGGGAGCTGTTTTTT. This gives the protein CASSVLAGANTGELFF.